The sequence of this T cell receptor (beta chain) was determined in a study of T-cell memory formation after mild COVID-19. Across the study: In these data, TCR clusters were largely donor specific. Study findings and constraints: The study found balanced CD4/CD8 in clones contracting day 15 to 85 and a CD4+ lean in later expanders. Some clones that responded were present in memory (sampled pre-infection), which suggests cross-reactive memory joined.

V was clipped by 3 bases and J by 8 bases, with 19 bases between them. This CDR3 contains 15 residues. This clonotype occurred a few times. No antigen is known for it. Using its own MiXCR run on the 5' RACE reads, TCRdb lists one record per CDR3 protein. Among fewer than 550,000 distinct CDR3 sequences listed, roughly 20% were seen once. The rearrangement links TRBV12-3 or TRBV12-4 to TRBJ1-1; D perhaps matches TRBD1 (6 bases). The specimen sequenced was PBMCs or a T cell subset sorted from them (not recorded which). This TCR was recovered from an adult woman who had mild COVID-19 (a few samples of this study predate the infection). Cell type and time point are not known. CDR3 bases: TGTGCCAGCAGTTTTCCTCTCGGACAGAATAGGGAAGCTTTCTTT. As protein: CASSFPLGQNREAFF.